This is a list of T cell receptor beta chains from one sample in a study of Ad26.COV2.S vaccination and SARS-CoV-2 variants. Produced via immunoSEQ multiplex PCR; TCRdb's table is partial and in-frame only. Among just under 250,000 clones listed, more than 75% were seen once. Sequencing used peripheral blood, obtained in a trial of Ad26.COV2.S vaccine versus placebo. Receptors originate from a person between 18 and 65 years old who received the Ad26.COV2.S COVID-19 vaccine or a placebo. Both conserved end residues are trimmed from each CDR3. Each record gives: J gene, D gene, V gene, CDR3 protein. The D gene is left open where the match is weak.

j_gene: TRBJ2-2; d_gene: -; v_gene: TRBV7-3; CDR3aa: ASSLDLEELGAGELF
j_gene: TRBJ1-1; d_gene: -; v_gene: TRBV7-9; CDR3aa: ASSLDLQMNTEAF
j_gene: TRBJ2-5; d_gene: TRBD1; v_gene: TRBV2; CDR3aa: ASSGQGAGETQY
j_gene: TRBJ2-1; d_gene: TRBD2; v_gene: TRBV10-1; CDR3aa: ASSVTSGFYNEQF
j_gene: TRBJ1-5; d_gene: -; v_gene: TRBV18; CDR3aa: ASSRTGGNQPQH
j_gene: TRBJ2-5; d_gene: -; v_gene: TRBV7-9; CDR3aa: ASREMPETQY
j_gene: TRBJ2-5; d_gene: -; v_gene: TRBV28; CDR3aa: ASSLAQVQYQETQY
j_gene: TRBJ2-7; d_gene: TRBD2; v_gene: TRBV28; CDR3aa: ATVSGGRDEQY
j_gene: TRBJ2-5; d_gene: -; v_gene: TRBV19; CDR3aa: ASSIDLGGGPKTQY
j_gene: TRBJ1-1; d_gene: -; v_gene: TRBV11-2; CDR3aa: ASSLVRGTEAF
j_gene: TRBJ2-6; d_gene: -; v_gene: TRBV23-1; CDR3aa: ASSQSEGARLGANVLT
j_gene: TRBJ2-7; d_gene: -; v_gene: TRBV27; CDR3aa: ASSFVRGSGLASYEQY
j_gene: TRBJ2-3; d_gene: TRBD2; v_gene: TRBV10-3; CDR3aa: AISEPLSGGGTDTQY
j_gene: TRBJ2-3; d_gene: -; v_gene: TRBV5-4; CDR3aa: ASSLVGSDTQY
j_gene: TRBJ2-7; d_gene: -; v_gene: TRBV7-9; CDR3aa: ASSFSSYEQY
j_gene: TRBJ1-4; d_gene: TRBD1; v_gene: TRBV28; CDR3aa: ASSLGQGEKLF
j_gene: TRBJ2-7; d_gene: -; v_gene: TRBV30; CDR3aa: AWSVHIGEQY
j_gene: TRBJ2-3; d_gene: TRBD2; v_gene: TRBV11-3; CDR3aa: ASSLGTSERDADTQY
j_gene: TRBJ2-1; d_gene: TRBD2; v_gene: TRBV19; CDR3aa: ASRARLAGGPGSYNEQF
j_gene: TRBJ1-2; d_gene: TRBD1; v_gene: TRBV30; CDR3aa: AWSSSGTGTLYGYT
j_gene: TRBJ1-5; d_gene: TRBD1; v_gene: TRBV19; CDR3aa: AGGQGGSNQPQH
j_gene: TRBJ2-7; d_gene: -; v_gene: TRBV12-2; CDR3aa: ASRLVKDGAYEQY
j_gene: TRBJ1-3; d_gene: -; v_gene: TRBV9; CDR3aa: ASSVLGMGNTIY
j_gene: TRBJ1-1; d_gene: TRBD1; v_gene: TRBV4-1; CDR3aa: ASSRLVGGAAVANTEAF
j_gene: TRBJ1-2; d_gene: -; v_gene: TRBV4-3; CDR3aa: ASSQGGNYGGYT
j_gene: TRBJ1-2; d_gene: TRBD1; v_gene: TRBV14; CDR3aa: ASSRSGTDYGYT
j_gene: TRBJ2-3; d_gene: -; v_gene: TRBV6-2/TRBV6-3; CDR3aa: ASSYGGGRPQDTQY
j_gene: TRBJ2-3; d_gene: -; v_gene: TRBV11-2; CDR3aa: ASSLDRTDTQY
j_gene: TRBJ1-3; d_gene: -; v_gene: TRBV5-1; CDR3aa: ASSLEGPGNTIY
j_gene: TRBJ2-3; d_gene: TRBD2; v_gene: TRBV11-2; CDR3aa: ASSLALAGGQDTQY
j_gene: TRBJ2-5; d_gene: TRBD1; v_gene: TRBV6-2/TRBV6-3; CDR3aa: ASNPGTGGETQY
j_gene: TRBJ2-1; d_gene: -; v_gene: TRBV4-3; CDR3aa: ASSPNYLRDEQF
j_gene: TRBJ2-7; d_gene: -; v_gene: TRBV6-4; CDR3aa: ASSDLISDGQLYEQY